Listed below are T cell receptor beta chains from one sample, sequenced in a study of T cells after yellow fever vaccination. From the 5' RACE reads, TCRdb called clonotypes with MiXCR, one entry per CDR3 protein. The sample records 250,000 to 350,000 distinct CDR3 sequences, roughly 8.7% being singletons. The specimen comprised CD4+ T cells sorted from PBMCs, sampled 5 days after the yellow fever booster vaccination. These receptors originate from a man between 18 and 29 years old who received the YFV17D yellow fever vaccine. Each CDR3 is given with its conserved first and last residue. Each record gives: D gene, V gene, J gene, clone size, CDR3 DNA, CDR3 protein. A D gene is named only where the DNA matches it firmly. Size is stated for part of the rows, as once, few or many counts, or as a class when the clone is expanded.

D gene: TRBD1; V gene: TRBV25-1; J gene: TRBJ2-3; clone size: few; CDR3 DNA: TGTGCCAGCAGTTGGGACAGGGAGACGACAGATACGCAGTATTTT; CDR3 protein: CASSWDRETTDTQYF
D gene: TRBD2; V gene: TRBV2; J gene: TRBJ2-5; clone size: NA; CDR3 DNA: TGTGCCAGCAGTGAAAGACTAGCGGGGGGCGCGGAGACCCAGTACTTC; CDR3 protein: CASSERLAGGAETQYF
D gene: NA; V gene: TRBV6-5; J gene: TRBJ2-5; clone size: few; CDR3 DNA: TGTGCCAGCAGTTCGGACGGTTGGGAAGAGACCCAGTACTTC; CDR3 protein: CASSSDGWEETQYF
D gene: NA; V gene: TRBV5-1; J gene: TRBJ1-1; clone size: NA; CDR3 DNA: TGCGCCAGCAGGCTCGGGACACCTAACACTGAAGCTTTCTTT; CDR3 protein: CASRLGTPNTEAFF
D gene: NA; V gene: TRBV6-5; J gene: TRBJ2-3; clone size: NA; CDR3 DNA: TGTGCCAGCAGCAAAGGGGCGCGATATACGCAGTATTTT; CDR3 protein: CASSKGARYTQYF
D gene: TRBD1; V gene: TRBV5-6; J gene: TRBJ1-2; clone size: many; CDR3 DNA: TGTGCCAGCAACGCACGGACAGGCGCCTATGGCTACACCTTC; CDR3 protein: CASNARTGAYGYTF
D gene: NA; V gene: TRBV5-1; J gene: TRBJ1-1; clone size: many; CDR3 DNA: TGCGCCAGCAGCCGACAGCAGGGGTGGGGTGAAGCTTTCTTT; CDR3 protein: CASSRQQGWGEAFF
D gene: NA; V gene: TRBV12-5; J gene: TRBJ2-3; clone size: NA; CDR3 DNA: TGTGCTAGTGGTTTGGTACGAGGGGATTGGGGCACAGATACGCAGTATTTT; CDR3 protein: CASGLVRGDWGTDTQYF
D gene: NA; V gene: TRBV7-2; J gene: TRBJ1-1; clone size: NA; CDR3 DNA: TGTGCCAGCAGCTTAGGGGAAGGGATGAACACTGAAGCTTTCTTT; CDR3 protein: CASSLGEGMNTEAFF
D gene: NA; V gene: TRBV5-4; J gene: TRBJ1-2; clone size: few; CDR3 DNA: TGTGCCAGCAGCTCACACACAGGGTACTATGGCTACACCTTC; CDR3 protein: CASSSHTGYYGYTF
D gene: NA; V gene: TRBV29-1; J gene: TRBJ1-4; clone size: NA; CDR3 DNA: TGCAGCGTTCGACTACCCGGGACCCATAATGAAAAACTGTTTTTT; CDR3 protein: CSVRLPGTHNEKLFF
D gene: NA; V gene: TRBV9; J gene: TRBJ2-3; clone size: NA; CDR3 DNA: TGTGCCAGCAGCCGCCTTGGCGGGGCCCGCTCAGGGACGCAGTATTTT; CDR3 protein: CASSRLGGARSGTQYF
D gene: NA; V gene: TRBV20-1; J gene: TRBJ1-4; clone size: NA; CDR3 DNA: TGCAGTGCCCCCAAGGGAGGGATTAACGAAAAACTGTTTTTT; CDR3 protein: CSAPKGGINEKLFF
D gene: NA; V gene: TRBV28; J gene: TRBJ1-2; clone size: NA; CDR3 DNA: TGTGCCAGCAGTTTAGTTACAGGGACGGGCTACACCTTC; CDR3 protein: CASSLVTGTGYTF
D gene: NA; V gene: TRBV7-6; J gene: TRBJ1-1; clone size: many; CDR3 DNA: TGTGCCAGCAGCTTAGGTCTGGGGAACACTGAAGCTTTCTTT; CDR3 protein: CASSLGLGNTEAFF
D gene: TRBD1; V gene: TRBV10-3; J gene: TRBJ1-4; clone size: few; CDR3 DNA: TGTGCCATCAGTCCCAGGGACAGGGATGAAAAACTGTTTTTT; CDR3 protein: CAISPRDRDEKLFF
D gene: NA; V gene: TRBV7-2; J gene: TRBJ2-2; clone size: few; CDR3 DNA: TGTGCCAGCAGCTCGGTCGCGGGGTCGGCCGGGGAGCTGTTTTTT; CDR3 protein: CASSSVAGSAGELFF
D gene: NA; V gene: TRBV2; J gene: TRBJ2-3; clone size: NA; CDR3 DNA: TGTGCCAGCCGGGCCCCGGGATTACCCACAGATACGCAGTATTTT; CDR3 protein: CASRAPGLPTDTQYF
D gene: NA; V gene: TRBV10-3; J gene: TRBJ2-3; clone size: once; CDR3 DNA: TGTGCCATCAGTGATCGGACAGATACGCAGTATTTT; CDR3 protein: CAISDRTDTQYF
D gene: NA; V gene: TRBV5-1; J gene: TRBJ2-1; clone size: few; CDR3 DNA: TGCGCCAGCAGCTTGGATGCGGGATCCTACAATGAGCAGTTCTTC; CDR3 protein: CASSLDAGSYNEQFF
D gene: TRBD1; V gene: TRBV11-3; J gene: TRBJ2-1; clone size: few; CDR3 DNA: TGTGCCAGCAGCTTAGGACAGGGTTTAGATGAGCAGTTCTTC; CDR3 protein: CASSLGQGLDEQFF
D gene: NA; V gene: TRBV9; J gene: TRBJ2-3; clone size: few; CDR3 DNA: TGTGCCAGCAGCGTAGACGGGGCCCGCACAGATACGCAGTATTTT; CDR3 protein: CASSVDGARTDTQYF
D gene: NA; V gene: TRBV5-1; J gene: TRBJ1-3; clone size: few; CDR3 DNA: TGCGCCAGCAGCTTATTCGGGGCTGGAAACACCATATATTTT; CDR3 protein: CASSLFGAGNTIYF
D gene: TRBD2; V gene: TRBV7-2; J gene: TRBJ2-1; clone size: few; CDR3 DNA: TGTGCCAGCAGCTTAGGCGGGGGCAATGAGCAGTTCTTC; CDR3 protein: CASSLGGGNEQFF